This T cell receptor beta chain was profiled in a study of T cell responses to AZD1222 COVID-19 vaccine (dated by TCRdb to the early 2020s). Study-wide context: TCR sequencing covered 230 to 250 trial participants: around 210 given two doses of AZD1222 and 26 given two doses of MenACWY control vaccine. Trial participants were enrolled into age subgroups of 18-55, 56-69 and 70-plus years, which contained approximately 150, 30 and 60 TCR-sequenced participants, respectively. What the study reported, not specific to this receptor: Because no samples from the day 14 peak response were available, repertoires could be characterized only after the peak T cell response. After two AZD1222 doses, spike-specific TCR breadth and depth were significantly higher than at day 0 and than in MenACWY recipients. Conclusions about previously exposed vaccinees were limited because only six AZD1222 recipients were SARS-CoV-2 seropositive at baseline. Participants were mostly white British, with more females than males. The authors suggested clonal diversity may have been underestimated. CD4 TCRs associated with the vaccine covered the entire spike protein, and the dominant responses were in regions 160-218 and 743-854. The 56-69-year group was small, and its depth increase did not reach significance, likely because of low power. Nearly half of unique spike-specific TCRs reportedly recognized epitopes outside regions mutated in the B.1.351 and B.1.1.7 variants.

The CDR3 regions of human TCRbeta chains were analyzed by immunosequencing. Per the authors' processing: Repertoire TCRs were checked for matches against a reference library of SARS-CoV-2-specific TCRs that had been generated using the MIRA antigen-specificity platform. Breadth meant the fraction of unique TCRs that were SARS-CoV-2-associated, whereas depth meant the fraction of total T cells that were SARS-CoV-2-associated. Using the MIRA data, each spike-specific TCR was mapped to the spike region that the TCR reacts to and placed in a CD4 or CD8 class. Log10-transformed breadth and depth values were compared by one-way ANOVA with Sidak's multiple comparisons tests. Not all clones reach the TCRdb copy of this immuneACCESS table, which keeps in-frame sequences only. Checked studies attribute under half of the gap to unresolved V genes and leave the rest unexplained. The DNA gave D and trimming, while V, J and clone size come from that table. The table for this sample lists tens of thousands of clones; about four fifths of them were counted only once. The ten largest clonotypes hold about 27% of the sample.

Comments on this clone: Its specific antigen is unknown. No base quality information exists; no much larger clone differs at one position.

V and J are truncated by 7 bases and 8 bases respectively, leaving an intervening sequence of 15 bases. The CDR3 starts with the cysteine, ends with the phenylalanine, and has 13 residues. Only CDR3 DNA remains: 39 bases, in frame from the first base. CDR1 and CDR2 were assigned from the germline V gene as MNHEY and SVGAGI. Explained via the paper, the time point label denotes: about 28 days (+/-7) after the second vaccine dose. AZD1222 recipients given second doses at about 4 weeks or at about 12 weeks were pooled, since spike-specific TCR depth and breadth were not found to differ between the two schedules. Vaccinee samples came from UK trials COV001 and COV002, including a single-blind randomized controlled phase 2/3 trial of AZD1222 (ChAdOx1 nCoV-19) in healthy adults. For TCRbeta chain sequencing, PBMC samples from trial participants were taken at day 0 and at day 28 after the second dose.

The chain is encoded by TRBV6-5 joined to TRBJ2-1; no D gene can be assigned with confidence. The sequence derives from an adult who received the AZD1222 COVID-19 vaccine. The sample was peripheral blood, taken 28 days after the second AZD1222 dose. At the DNA level, the sequence is TGTGCCAGCAACCGCGAGCCAAGGGATGAGCAGTTCTTC. Its protein reads: CASNREPRDEQFF.